The entry that follows covers one TCR beta chain sequence. Its target is not known. The CDR3 consists of 14 residues. Germline CDR1 and CDR2: MNHNY and SVGAGI (reference sequence). Trimming pared 0 bases from V and 3 bases from J, leaving 9 bases between. These data are taken from a study of post-analysis software for immune sequencing data. Study at large: Both relapsing-remitting and secondary progressive multiple sclerosis featured among the disease courses, as did progressive-relapsing multiple sclerosis. Study findings and constraints: Versus controls, multiple sclerosis patients showed significantly lower diversity (normalized Chao1). With F measure, samples from one preparation batch clustered together strongly. When patients were compared with controls, four to six TRBV segments were more frequent, TRBV5-6, TRBV5-1 and TRBV20-1 among them.

Tagging with unique molecular identifiers was a feature of the TCR beta cDNA libraries. T cells numbering 1 to 10 million yielded cDNA molecules that totaled about 500,000. From the PCR reads, TCRdb called clonotypes with MiXCR, one entry per CDR3 protein. The repertoire holds approximately 660,000 distinct CDR3 sequences, with around 60% as singletons. Source material: blood. The receptor was derived from a girl aged 2 to 10 with multiple sclerosis. The genes are TRBV6-6 and TRBJ2-7, with D maybe TRBD2 (5 bases). CDR3 coding DNA: TGTGCCAGCAGTTACTCGGGAGATTACTACGAGCAGTACTTC. Translated, it gives CASSYSGDYYEQYF.